This T cell receptor (beta chain) was sequenced for a study of OX40 agonist ivuxolimab in advanced cancers. Here immunoSEQ multiplex PCR was the method, and the copy in TCRdb shows in-frame clones only, minus some. The sample contains around 140,000 clones, about nine tenths of which appear only once. As concerns this clone: The same CDR3 is also encoded by other DNA sequences in this sample.

The starting material was CD4+ or CD8+ T cells sorted from blood, obtained in a trial of the OX40 agonist ivuxolimab. The sequence derives from an adult with an advanced solid tumor such as melanoma, head and neck, liver or kidney cancer.

The CDR3 DNA is TGTGCCAGCAGCGACCGGACCTGGCGGTACGAGCAGTACTTC. Encoded protein: CASSDRTWRYEQYF. The rearrangement joins TRBV6-1 to TRBJ2-7; D gene unclear. V was cut by 6 bases and J by 4 bases, with 16 bases left in between. CDR3 size: 14 residues. From germline, CDR1 is MNHNS and CDR2 SASEGT.